These T cell receptor beta chains were read from a single sample in a study of blood T cell repertoires in COVID-19. Repertoires were generated with immunoSEQ multiplex PCR, while TCRdb's copy carries only in-frame clones and drops some. The sample has tens of thousands of clones, about four fifths seen once. The specimen sequenced was peripheral blood. All receptors derive from a human donor in a cohort sampled during active COVID-19. Each CDR3 is given with its conserved first and last residue. Fields, in order: D gene, V gene, clone size, J gene, CDR3 DNA, CDR3 protein. A D gene is named only where the DNA matches it firmly. Where a row states a size, it is once, few, many or the class of an expanded clone; other rows omit it.

D: .; V: TRBV5-1; size: .; J: TRBJ2-7; DNA: TGCGCCAGCAGCTTGGGACAATCCCCAAAATCCTACGAGCAGTACTTC; CDR3: CASSLGQSPKSYEQYF
D: TRBD1; V: TRBV28; size: .; J: TRBJ1-2; DNA: TGTGCCAGCAGTGGACAGGGAGTTCGTGGCTACACCTTC; CDR3: CASSGQGVRGYTF
D: .; V: TRBV5-8; size: .; J: TRBJ2-5; DNA: TGTGCCAGCAGCTTGGCGACAGGTCGAGAGACCCAGTACTTC; CDR3: CASSLATGRETQYF
D: TRBD1; V: TRBV5-5; size: few; J: TRBJ1-4; DNA: TGTGCCAGCAGCTCGACGACAGGGGGCATTGCAACTAATGAAAAACTGTTTTTT; CDR3: CASSSTTGGIATNEKLFF
D: .; V: TRBV6-5; size: .; J: TRBJ1-2; DNA: TGTGCCAGCAGTTCGACAGGAGAGGGCTATGGCTACACCTTC; CDR3: CASSSTGEGYGYTF
D: TRBD1; V: TRBV5-1; size: .; J: TRBJ2-7; DNA: TGCGCCAGCACGTGGGCAGGGGGCTCGTGGGACGAGCAGTACTTC; CDR3: CASTWAGGSWDEQYF
D: .; V: TRBV12-5; size: .; J: TRBJ2-7; DNA: TGTGCTAGTGTCCGATCCCCTTCGGTCGAGCAGTACTTC; CDR3: CASVRSPSVEQYF
D: .; V: TRBV11-2; size: .; J: TRBJ1-6; DNA: TGTGCCAGCAGCCCCAGACAGAGCTCCTATAATTCACCCCTCCACTTT; CDR3: CASSPRQSSYNSPLHF
D: TRBD1; V: TRBV4-1; size: .; J: TRBJ2-5; DNA: TGCGCCAGCAGCCAGGTTGCGACAGGGGGAGGAGAGACCCAGTACTTC; CDR3: CASSQVATGGGETQYF
D: .; V: TRBV7-9; size: few; J: TRBJ2-7; DNA: TGTGCCAGCACCCGGGGGGCCTCCTACGAGCAGTACTTC; CDR3: CASTRGASYEQYF
D: .; V: TRBV11-2; size: .; J: TRBJ2-5; DNA: TGTGCCAGCAGATATTCGCGCGCTGAGACCCAGTACTTC; CDR3: CASRYSRAETQYF
D: .; V: TRBV5-1; size: .; J: TRBJ2-7; DNA: TGCGCCAGCAGCTTTGAGGACGAGCAGTACTTC; CDR3: CASSFEDEQYF
D: .; V: TRBV18; size: once; J: TRBJ2-7; DNA: TGTGCCAGCTCACCCTACGACAGAGATTACGAGCAGTACTTC; CDR3: CASSPYDRDYEQYF
D: .; V: TRBV21-1; size: once; J: TRBJ1-5; DNA: TGTGCCAGCAGCAAAAACGCCCTTGACACCCGCAATCAGCCCCAGCATTTT; CDR3: CASSKNALDTRNQPQHF
D: .; V: TRBV20-1; size: .; J: TRBJ1-2; DNA: TGCAGTGGGCAGGTTTATCATGGCTACACCTTC; CDR3: CSGQVYHGYTF
D: .; V: TRBV19; size: .; J: TRBJ2-7; DNA: TGTGCCAGTAGTGGGGGGGCCGGTGGTCCCTACGAGCAGTACTTC; CDR3: CASSGGAGGPYEQYF
D: .; V: TRBV5-1; size: once; J: TRBJ1-1; DNA: TGCGCCAGCAGCTTGGCAGGGTCCACTGAAGCTTTCTTT; CDR3: CASSLAGSTEAFF
D: TRBD1; V: TRBV29-1; size: .; J: TRBJ1-1; DNA: TGCAGCGGGATTTTACAGGGGCGTCGAACTGAAGCTTTCTTT; CDR3: CSGILQGRRTEAFF
D: .; V: TRBV7-6; size: .; J: TRBJ1-6; DNA: TGTGCCAGCAGCTTAGGCGGGGGGAGGGGGAGTGGTTCACCCCTCCACTTT; CDR3: CASSLGGGRGSGSPLHF
D: .; V: TRBV5-1; size: .; J: TRBJ2-6; DNA: TGCGCCAGCAGCTTGGACACCTTCTCTGGGGCCAACGTCCTGACTTTC; CDR3: CASSLDTFSGANVLTF
D: TRBD1; V: TRBV5-4; size: .; J: TRBJ2-5; DNA: TGTGCCAGCAGCAGTCCCGGCACAGGGGGGCGGGAGACCCAGTACTTC; CDR3: CASSSPGTGGRETQYF
D: TRBD1; V: TRBV4-2; size: .; J: TRBJ1-1; DNA: TGTGCCAGCAGCCATTCGACAGGGGGCACTGAAGCTTTCTTT; CDR3: CASSHSTGGTEAFF
D: TRBD1; V: TRBV5-1; size: .; J: TRBJ2-5; DNA: TGCGCCAGCAACTCAGGGGGCATAGGAGAGACCCAGTACTTC; CDR3: CASNSGGIGETQYF
D: TRBD1; V: TRBV6-6; size: .; J: TRBJ1-2; DNA: TGTGCCAGCAGTCCCGGACAGGATTATGGCTACACCTTC; CDR3: CASSPGQDYGYTF
D: .; V: TRBV11-3; size: once; J: TRBJ1-1; DNA: TGTGCCAGCAGCTTAGGTAGGAACACTGAAGCTTTCTTT; CDR3: CASSLGRNTEAFF
D: .; V: TRBV2; size: .; J: TRBJ1-2; DNA: TGTGCCAGCACCAGACAGATATCTAACTATGGCTACACCTTC; CDR3: CASTRQISNYGYTF
D: .; V: TRBV5-1; size: .; J: TRBJ1-1; DNA: TGCGCCAGCAGCTTCCGGGAAAACACTGAAGCTTTCTTT; CDR3: CASSFRENTEAFF
D: .; V: TRBV12-3/TRBV12-4; size: .; J: TRBJ1-1; DNA: TGTGCCAGCAGTTTCTCGAACACTGAAGCTTTCTTT; CDR3: CASSFSNTEAFF
D: .; V: TRBV3-1/TRBV3-2; size: .; J: TRBJ2-3; DNA: TGTGCCAGCAGCCAAGGGGACGGGGGATACACAGATACGCAGTATTTT; CDR3: CASSQGDGGYTDTQYF
D: TRBD1; V: TRBV29-1; size: once; J: TRBJ1-2; DNA: TGCAGCGTTTTGCTCCCGCGCACCCAGGGGGGCTATGGCTACACCTTC; CDR3: CSVLLPRTQGGYGYTF
D: .; V: TRBV30; size: .; J: TRBJ2-7; DNA: TGTGCCTGGAGTGGGGGGGAGGTTTCCTACGAGCAGTACTTC; CDR3: CAWSGGEVSYEQYF
D: TRBD1; V: TRBV6-4; size: .; J: TRBJ1-2; DNA: TGTGCCAGCAGCGGGGGACAGGCGACGTCATATGGAGGCTACACCTTC; CDR3: CASSGGQATSYGGYTF
D: TRBD1; V: TRBV7-2; size: .; J: TRBJ2-7; DNA: TGTGCCAGCAGCTCTCGTCCTCCGGGACAGGGCCCCCTTTACTTC; CDR3: CASSSRPPGQGPLYF
D: .; V: TRBV27; size: .; J: TRBJ1-4; DNA: TGTGCCAGCTCAAGGTCCCCAGGGGATAATGAAAAACTGTTTTTT; CDR3: CASSRSPGDNEKLFF
D: TRBD1; V: TRBV18; size: .; J: TRBJ1-1; DNA: TGTGCCAGCTCACCTCGGACAGGGTTGAACACTGAAGCTTTCTTT; CDR3: CASSPRTGLNTEAFF
D: .; V: TRBV12-3/TRBV12-4; size: .; J: TRBJ1-1; DNA: TGTGCCAGCAGTTTAACAGAGAACACTGAAGCTTTCTTT; CDR3: CASSLTENTEAFF
D: TRBD1; V: TRBV7-8; size: few; J: TRBJ1-2; DNA: TGTGCCAGCAGCTTAAGAGACCGAGGGGGCCAAGGCTACACCTTC; CDR3: CASSLRDRGGQGYTF
D: .; V: TRBV6-5; size: .; J: TRBJ1-1; DNA: TGTGCCAGCAGCGATGTTATAGCGGACACTGAAGCTTTCTTT; CDR3: CASSDVIADTEAFF
D: TRBD1; V: TRBV9; size: .; J: TRBJ2-3; DNA: TGTGCCAGCAGCGCCCGGACAGGGGATCGTTCAGATACGCAGTATTTT; CDR3: CASSARTGDRSDTQYF
D: .; V: TRBV5-1; size: .; J: TRBJ2-2; DNA: TGCGCCAGCAGCGTGACAGAAAAGAACACCGGGGAGCTGTTTTTT; CDR3: CASSVTEKNTGELFF
D: .; V: TRBV5-1; size: few; J: TRBJ2-7; DNA: TGCGCCAGCAGTGGATCGGGGGCCTACGAGCAGTACTTC; CDR3: CASSGSGAYEQYF
D: .; V: TRBV7-2; size: .; J: TRBJ1-1; DNA: TGTGCCAGCAGCTTAGAAGGGAGGGACACTGAAGCTTTCTTT; CDR3: CASSLEGRDTEAFF
D: TRBD1; V: TRBV6-1; size: .; J: TRBJ2-7; DNA: TGTGCCAGCAGTGAAATGGGGAGACAGGGGGTACACTTC; CDR3: CASSEMGRQGVHF
D: .; V: TRBV19; size: .; J: TRBJ2-7; DNA: TGTGCCAGTAGTATACGTCCCCCCCGGGGAGAGACCTACGAGCAGTACTTC; CDR3: CASSIRPPRGETYEQYF
D: .; V: TRBV5-6; size: once; J: TRBJ1-1; DNA: TGTGCCAGCAGCTTGACTGTTAGTGAAGCTTTCTTT; CDR3: CASSLTVSEAFF
D: .; V: TRBV21-1; size: .; J: TRBJ2-2; DNA: TGTGCCAGCAGCAAGCCTAGCGGGGGGGCCGTAATCACCGGGGAGCTGTTTTTT; CDR3: CASSKPSGGAVITGELFF
D: .; V: TRBV7-9; size: .; J: TRBJ2-5; DNA: TGTGCCAGCAGCTTATCCGGGGGTTATAGGGAGACCCAGTACTTC; CDR3: CASSLSGGYRETQYF
D: TRBD2; V: TRBV5-1; size: .; J: TRBJ2-2; DNA: TGCGCCTGCTCTAGCGGGGGGAACACCGGGGAGCTGTTTTTT; CDR3: CACSSGGNTGELFF
D: TRBD2; V: TRBV2; size: .; J: TRBJ2-7; DNA: TGTGCCAGCAGTCTAGCGGGGGAGTACGAGCAGTACTTC; CDR3: CASSLAGEYEQYF
D: .; V: TRBV12-5; size: once; J: TRBJ2-1; DNA: TGTGCTAGTGGTTTGGACCCGGGACATATACCATCCTACAATGAGCAGTTCTTC; CDR3: CASGLDPGHIPSYNEQFF